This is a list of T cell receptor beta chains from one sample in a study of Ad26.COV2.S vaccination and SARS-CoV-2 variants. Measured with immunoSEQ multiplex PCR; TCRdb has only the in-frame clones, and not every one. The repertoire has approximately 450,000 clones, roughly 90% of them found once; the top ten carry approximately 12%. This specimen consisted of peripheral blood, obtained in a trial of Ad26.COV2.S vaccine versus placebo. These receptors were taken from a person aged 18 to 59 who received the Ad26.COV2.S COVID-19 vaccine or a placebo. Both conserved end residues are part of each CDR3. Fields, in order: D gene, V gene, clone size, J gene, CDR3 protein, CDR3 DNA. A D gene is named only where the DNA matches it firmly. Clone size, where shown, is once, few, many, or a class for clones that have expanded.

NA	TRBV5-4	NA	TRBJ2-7	CASSLGYEQYF	TGTGCCAGCAGCTTGGGATACGAGCAGTACTTC
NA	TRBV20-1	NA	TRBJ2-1	CSCQLYNEQFF	TGCAGTTGCCAGCTTTACAATGAGCAGTTCTTC
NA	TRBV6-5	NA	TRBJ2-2	CASSYTSPSNAGELFF	TGTGCCAGCAGTTACACTTCCCCATCCAATGCCGGGGAGCTGTTTTTT
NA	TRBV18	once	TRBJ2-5	CASSPRGPGETQYF	TGTGCCAGCTCACCCCGGGGCCCCGGGGAGACCCAGTACTTC
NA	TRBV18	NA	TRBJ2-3	CASSPRVVMGIGDTQYF	TGTGCCAGCTCACCACGTGTTGTTATGGGGATTGGGGATACGCAGTATTTT
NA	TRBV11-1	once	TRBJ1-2	CASSLETQGRYGYTF	TGTGCCAGCAGCTTAGAAACCCAGGGACGCTATGGCTACACCTTC
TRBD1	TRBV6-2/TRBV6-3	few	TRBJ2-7	CASSGSRWQGADEQYF	TGTGCCAGCAGTGGCTCGCGGTGGCAGGGGGCGGACGAGCAGTACTTC
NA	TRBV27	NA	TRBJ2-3	CASSSTTWRGLFTQYF	TGTGCCAGCAGTTCCACTACTTGGAGAGGGTTATTTACGCAGTATTTT
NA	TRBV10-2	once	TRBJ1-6	CASSDTGPNSPLHF	TGCGCCAGCAGTGATACCGGCCCTAATTCACCCCTCCACTTT
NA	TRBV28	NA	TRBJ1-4	CASSPGSGTEKLFF	TGTGCCAGCAGCCCTGGCTCGGGGACTGAAAAACTGTTTTTT
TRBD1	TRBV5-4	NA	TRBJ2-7	CASSYGTANLYEQYF	TGTGCCAGCAGCTATGGGACAGCTAACCTTTACGAGCAGTACTTC
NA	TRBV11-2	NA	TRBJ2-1	CASSRQYNEQFF	TGTGCCAGCAGCCGACAGTACAATGAGCAGTTCTTC
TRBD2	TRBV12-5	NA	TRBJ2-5	CASGMSGGREETQYF	TGTGCTAGTGGTATGAGCGGGGGAAGGGAAGAGACCCAGTACTTC
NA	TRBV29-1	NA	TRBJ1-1	CSVVAPEEGTEAFF	TGCAGCGTTGTGGCACCAGAGGAGGGGACTGAAGCTTTCTTT
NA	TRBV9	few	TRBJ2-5	CASSVGQGYDQETQYF	TGTGCCAGCAGCGTAGGCCAGGGATACGACCAAGAGACCCAGTACTTC
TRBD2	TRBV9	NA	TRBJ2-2	CASRGTSGTGELFF	TGTGCCAGCAGGGGGACTAGCGGCACCGGGGAGCTGTTTTTT
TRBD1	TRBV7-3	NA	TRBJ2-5	CASSAGGTGLETQYF	TGTGCCAGCAGCGCTGGGGGGACAGGGCTGGAGACCCAGTACTTC
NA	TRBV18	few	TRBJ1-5	CASSTSNRNQPQHF	TGTGCCAGCTCTACCTCGAACCGAAATCAGCCCCAGCATTTT
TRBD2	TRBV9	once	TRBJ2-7	CASSAEDSGSPYEQYF	TGTGCCAGCAGCGCAGAAGATAGCGGGAGCCCCTACGAGCAGTACTTC
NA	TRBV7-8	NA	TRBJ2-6	CASRYPGQGLSGANVLTF	TGTGCCAGCAGATATCCGGGACAAGGACTTTCTGGGGCCAACGTCCTGACTTTC
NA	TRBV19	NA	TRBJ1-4	CASSPGPNEKLFF	TGTGCCAGTAGTCCGGGACCCAATGAAAAACTGTTTTTT
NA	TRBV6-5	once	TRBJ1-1	CASSYQSGGEAFF	TGTGCCAGCAGTTACCAATCGGGGGGTGAAGCTTTCTTT
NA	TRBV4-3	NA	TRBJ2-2	CASSRAPLRAGELFF	TGCGCCAGCAGCCGAGCACCCTTGAGAGCCGGGGAGCTGTTTTTT
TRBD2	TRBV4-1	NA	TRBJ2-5	CASSQSPGLGGETQYF	TGCGCCAGCAGCCAAAGCCCCGGACTAGGCGGGGAGACCCAGTACTTC
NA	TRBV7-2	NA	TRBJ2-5	CASSLSRETQYF	TGTGCCAGCAGTCTGAGCCGCGAGACCCAGTACTTC
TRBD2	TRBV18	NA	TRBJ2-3	CASSPGLAGKADTQYF	TGTGCCAGCTCACCGGGACTAGCGGGAAAGGCAGATACGCAGTATTTT
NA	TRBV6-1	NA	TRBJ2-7	CASSEAYEQYF	TGTGCCAGCAGTGAAGCTTACGAGCAGTACTTC
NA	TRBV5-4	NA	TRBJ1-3	CASSPTPFRSSGNTIYF	TGTGCCAGCAGCCCGACACCCTTCAGGAGCTCTGGAAACACCATATATTTT
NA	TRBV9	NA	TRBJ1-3	CASSVDLGAGNTIYF	TGTGCCAGCAGCGTAGATCTGGGGGCTGGAAACACCATATATTTT
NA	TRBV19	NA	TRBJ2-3	CASTLDSLRTDTQYF	TGTGCCAGCACACTTGACAGTTTAAGGACAGATACGCAGTATTTT
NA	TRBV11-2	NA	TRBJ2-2	CASSRRLNTGELFF	TGTGCCAGCAGCCGACGGCTTAACACCGGGGAGCTGTTTTTT
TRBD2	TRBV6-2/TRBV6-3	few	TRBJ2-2	CASSYGPAGPNTGELFF	TGTGCCAGCAGTTACGGTCCAGCGGGGCCGAACACCGGGGAGCTGTTTTTT
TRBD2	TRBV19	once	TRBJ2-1	CASSTNFLLAGGSSYNEQFF	TGTGCCAGTAGTACCAACTTCCTACTAGCGGGAGGCTCCTCCTACAATGAGCAGTTCTTC
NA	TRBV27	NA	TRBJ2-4	CASSPSSRVQYF	TGTGCCAGCAGTCCGTCCTCTAGAGTTCAGTACTTC
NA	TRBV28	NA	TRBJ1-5	CASSPQYQDSNQPQHF	TGTGCCAGCAGCCCTCAATACCAGGACAGCAATCAGCCCCAGCATTTT
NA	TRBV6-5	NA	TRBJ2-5	CASRTPWGRETQYF	TGTGCCAGCAGGACCCCTTGGGGCAGGGAGACCCAGTACTTC
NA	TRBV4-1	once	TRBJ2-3	CASSQVGTADTQYF	TGCGCCAGCAGCCAAGTCGGTACGGCAGATACGCAGTATTTT
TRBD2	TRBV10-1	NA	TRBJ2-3	CASSEYVAGGTDTQYF	TGCGCCAGCAGTGAGTACGTAGCGGGAGGCACAGATACGCAGTATTTT
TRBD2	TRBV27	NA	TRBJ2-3	CASSLSITSGSGDTQYF	TGTGCCAGCAGTTTATCGATAACTAGCGGGAGTGGAGATACGCAGTATTTT
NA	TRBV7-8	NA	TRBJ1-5	CASSLTGTVNQPQHF	TGTGCCAGCAGCTTAACGGGGACTGTTAATCAGCCCCAGCATTTT
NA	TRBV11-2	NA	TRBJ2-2	CASSLGTHPGELFF	TGTGCCAGCAGCTTAGGGACCCACCCCGGGGAGCTGTTTTTT
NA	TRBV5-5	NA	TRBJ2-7	CASSLAGTSFREQYF	TGTGCCAGCAGCTTGGCCGGGACCTCTTTTCGGGAGCAGTACTTC
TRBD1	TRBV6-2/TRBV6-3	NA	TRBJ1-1	CASSALRDRTEAFF	TGTGCCAGCAGTGCACTTAGGGACAGAACTGAAGCTTTCTTT
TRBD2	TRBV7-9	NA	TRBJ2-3	CASSLALEGPIAGDTQYF	TGTGCCAGCAGCTTAGCGCTAGAAGGACCCATAGCGGGAGATACGCAGTATTTT
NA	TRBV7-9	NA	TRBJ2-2	CASQPAGMTGELFF	TGTGCCAGCCAGCCCGCCGGGATGACCGGGGAGCTGTTTTTT
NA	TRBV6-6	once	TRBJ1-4	CASSDLDSYNEKLFF	TGTGCCAGCAGTGACCTGGACAGCTATAATGAAAAACTGTTTTTT
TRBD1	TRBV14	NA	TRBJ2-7	CASSPTGQGGYEQYF	TGTGCCAGCAGCCCTACCGGACAGGGGGGATACGAGCAGTACTTC
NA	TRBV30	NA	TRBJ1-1	CAWIGTTEKRMMNTEAFF	TGTGCCTGGATCGGAACGACGGAGAAAAGAATGATGAACACTGAAGCTTTCTTT
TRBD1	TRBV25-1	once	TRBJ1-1	CASSRTGVTEAFF	TGTGCCAGCAGTAGGACAGGGGTTACTGAAGCTTTCTTT
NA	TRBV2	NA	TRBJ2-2	CASSVGQTGELFF	TGTGCCAGCAGTGTCGGACAGACCGGGGAGCTGTTTTTT
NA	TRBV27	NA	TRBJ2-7	CASSHTRTGPREQYF	TGTGCCAGCAGCCACACCAGGACCGGCCCTCGGGAGCAGTACTTC
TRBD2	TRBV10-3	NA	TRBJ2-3	CAISARLAGGTDTQYF	TGTGCCATCAGCGCTAGACTAGCGGGGGGCACAGATACGCAGTATTTT
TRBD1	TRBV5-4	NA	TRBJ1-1	CASSPDRRTEAFF	TGTGCCAGCAGCCCGGACAGGCGCACTGAAGCTTTCTTT
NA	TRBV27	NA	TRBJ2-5	CASSRRDQETQYF	TGTGCCAGCAGTCGCCGGGATCAAGAGACCCAGTACTTC
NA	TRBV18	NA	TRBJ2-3	CASSPQDRIYTDTQYF	TGTGCCAGCTCACCGCAGGACAGAATTTACACAGATACGCAGTATTTT
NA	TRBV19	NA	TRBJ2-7	CASSIGTFSYEQYF	TGTGCCAGTAGTATAGGGACTTTCTCCTACGAGCAGTACTTC
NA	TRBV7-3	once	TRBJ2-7	CASSFLEGGEQYF	TGTGCCAGCAGCTTCCTCGAGGGGGGCGAGCAGTACTTC
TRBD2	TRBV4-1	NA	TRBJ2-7	CASSHPTSGYEQYF	TGCGCCAGCAGCCATCCGACTAGCGGATACGAGCAGTACTTC
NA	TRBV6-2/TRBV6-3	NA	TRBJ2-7	CASSYGLATYEQYF	TGTGCCAGCAGTTACGGGCTAGCAACCTACGAGCAGTACTTC
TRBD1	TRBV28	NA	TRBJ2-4	CASSLYKYRLTGGNIQYF	TGTGCCAGCAGTTTATACAAATATCGCCTGACAGGGGGAAACATTCAGTACTTC